What follows describes a single T cell receptor (beta chain). The target antigen is unknown. The sample originates from a study of Graves' ophthalmopathy and Graves' hyperthyroidism. Study-level results: Predictions made by the model for ophthalmopathy progression reached 70.59% sensitivity and less than 80% specificity. A model built from 13 signatures distinguished ophthalmopathy from stable hyperthyroidism with approximately 89% sensitivity and about 77% specificity. Blood shared most expanded thyroid clonotypes above 0.001 frequency.

The authors amplified TCR beta CDR3 regions from RNA transcripts. HTBI-primed RT-PCR formed the first round, and a multiplex PCR formed the second. TCRdb analysed the multiplex PCR reads with MiXCR anew, one entry per CDR3 protein. The sample lists about 640,000 distinct CDR3 sequences, about 41% occurring once. It was from roughly 10 ml of fresh peripheral blood that the PBMCs came. V was clipped by 6 bases and J by 0 bases; unmatched bases: 8. The germline CDR1 and CDR2 sequences are DFQATT and SNEGSKA (reference sequence). This CDR3 has 17 amino acids. Sequencing used peripheral blood. The TCR originated in an adult man with Graves' ophthalmopathy. The chain combines TRBV20-1 with TRBJ2-7; 16 bases align to TRBD2. CDR3: CSAQGGTSGRVSYEQYF. The CDR3 DNA reads as TGCAGTGCCCAGGGGGGGACTAGCGGGAGGGTCTCCTACGAGCAGTACTTC.